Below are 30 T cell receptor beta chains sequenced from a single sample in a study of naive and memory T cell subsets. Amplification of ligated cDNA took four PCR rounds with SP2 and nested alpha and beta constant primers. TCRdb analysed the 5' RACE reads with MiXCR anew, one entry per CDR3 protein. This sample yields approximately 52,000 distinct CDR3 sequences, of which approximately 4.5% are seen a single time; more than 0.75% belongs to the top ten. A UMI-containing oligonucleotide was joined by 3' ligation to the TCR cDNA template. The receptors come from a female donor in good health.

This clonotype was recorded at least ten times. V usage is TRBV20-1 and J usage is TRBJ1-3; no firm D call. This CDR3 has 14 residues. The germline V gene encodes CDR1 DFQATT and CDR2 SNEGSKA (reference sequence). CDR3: CSAIPINSGNTIYF. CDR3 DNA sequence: TGCAGCGCCATCCCAATTAACTCTGGAAACACCATATATTTT.

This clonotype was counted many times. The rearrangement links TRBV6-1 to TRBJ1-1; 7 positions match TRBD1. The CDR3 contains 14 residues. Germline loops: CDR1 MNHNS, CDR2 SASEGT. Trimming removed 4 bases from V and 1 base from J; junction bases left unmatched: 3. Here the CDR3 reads CASSVTGSNTEAFF. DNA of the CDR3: TGTGCCAGCAGTGTGACAGGGTCGAACACTGAAGCTTTCTTT.

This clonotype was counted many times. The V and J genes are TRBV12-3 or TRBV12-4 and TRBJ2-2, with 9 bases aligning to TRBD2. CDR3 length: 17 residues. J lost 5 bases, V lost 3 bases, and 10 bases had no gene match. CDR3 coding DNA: TGTGCCAGCAGTTTGAGTAGCGGGAGACGAACTACCGGGGAGCTGTTTTTT. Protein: CASSLSSGRRTTGELFF.

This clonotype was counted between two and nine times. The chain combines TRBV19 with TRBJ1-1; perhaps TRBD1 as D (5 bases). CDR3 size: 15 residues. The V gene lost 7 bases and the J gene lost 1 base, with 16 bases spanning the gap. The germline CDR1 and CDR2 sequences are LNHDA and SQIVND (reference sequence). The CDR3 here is CASTIREFQNTEAFF. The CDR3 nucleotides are TGTGCCAGTACCATCAGGGAGTTCCAGAACACTGAAGCTTTCTTT.

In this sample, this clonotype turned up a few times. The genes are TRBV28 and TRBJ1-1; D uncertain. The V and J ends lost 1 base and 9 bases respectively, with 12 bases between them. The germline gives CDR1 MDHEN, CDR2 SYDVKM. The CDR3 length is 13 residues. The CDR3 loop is CASSLLSPAKAFF. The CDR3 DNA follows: TGTGCCAGCAGTTTATTAAGTCCAGCCAAAGCTTTCTTT.

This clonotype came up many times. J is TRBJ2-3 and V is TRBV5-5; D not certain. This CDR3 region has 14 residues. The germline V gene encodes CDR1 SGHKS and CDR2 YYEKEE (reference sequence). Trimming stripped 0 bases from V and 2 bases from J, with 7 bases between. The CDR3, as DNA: TGTGCCAGCAGCTTGGAGTACAACACAGATACGCAGTATTTT. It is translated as CASSLEYNTDTQYF.

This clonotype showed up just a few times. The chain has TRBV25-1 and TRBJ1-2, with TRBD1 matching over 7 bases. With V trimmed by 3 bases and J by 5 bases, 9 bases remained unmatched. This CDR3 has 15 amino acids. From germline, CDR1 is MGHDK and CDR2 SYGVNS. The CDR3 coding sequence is TGTGCCAGCAGTGAGGGTGAGACAGGGTTGTATGGCTACACCTTC. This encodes CASSEGETGLYGYTF.

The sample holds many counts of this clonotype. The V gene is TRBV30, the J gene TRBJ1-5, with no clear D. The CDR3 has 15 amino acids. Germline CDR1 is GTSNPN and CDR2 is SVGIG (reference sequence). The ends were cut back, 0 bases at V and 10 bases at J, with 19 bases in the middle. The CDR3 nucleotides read TGTGCCTGGAGTGTACTAGGGCTACCCACGGACCCCCAGCATTTT. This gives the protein CAWSVLGLPTDPQHF.

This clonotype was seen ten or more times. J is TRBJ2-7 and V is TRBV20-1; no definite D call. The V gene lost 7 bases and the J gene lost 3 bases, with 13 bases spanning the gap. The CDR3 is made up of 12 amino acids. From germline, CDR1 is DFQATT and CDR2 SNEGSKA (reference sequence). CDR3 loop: CSEVDGGYEQYF. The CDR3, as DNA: TGCAGTGAAGTAGACGGCGGCTACGAGCAGTACTTC.

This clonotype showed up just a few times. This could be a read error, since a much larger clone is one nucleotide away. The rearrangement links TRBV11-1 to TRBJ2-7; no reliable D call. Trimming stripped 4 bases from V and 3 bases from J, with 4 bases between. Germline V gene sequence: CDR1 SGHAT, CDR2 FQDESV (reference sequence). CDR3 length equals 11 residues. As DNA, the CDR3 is TGTGCCAGCAGCTCCGACTACGAGCAGTACTTC. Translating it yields CASSSDYEQYF.

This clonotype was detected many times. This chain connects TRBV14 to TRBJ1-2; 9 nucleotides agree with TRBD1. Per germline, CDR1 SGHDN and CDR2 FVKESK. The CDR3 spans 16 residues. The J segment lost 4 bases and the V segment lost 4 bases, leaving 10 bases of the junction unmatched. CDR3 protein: CASSPYGQGLAYGYTF. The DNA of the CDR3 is TGTGCCAGCAGCCCCTACGGACAGGGGCTCGCCTATGGCTACACCTTC.

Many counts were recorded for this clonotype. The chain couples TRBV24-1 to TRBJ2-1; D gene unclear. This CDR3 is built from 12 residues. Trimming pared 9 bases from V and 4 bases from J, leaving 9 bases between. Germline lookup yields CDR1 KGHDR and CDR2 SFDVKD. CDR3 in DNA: TGTGCCACCGGATACGAGTACAATGAGCAGTTCTTC. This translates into CATGYEYNEQFF.

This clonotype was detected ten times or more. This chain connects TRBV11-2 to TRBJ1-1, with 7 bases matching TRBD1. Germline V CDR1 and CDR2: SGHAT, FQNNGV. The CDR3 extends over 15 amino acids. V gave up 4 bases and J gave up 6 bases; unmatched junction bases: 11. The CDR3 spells CASSSALDREAEAFF. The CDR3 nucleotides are TGTGCCAGCAGCTCCGCTCTTGACAGGGAGGCTGAAGCTTTCTTT.

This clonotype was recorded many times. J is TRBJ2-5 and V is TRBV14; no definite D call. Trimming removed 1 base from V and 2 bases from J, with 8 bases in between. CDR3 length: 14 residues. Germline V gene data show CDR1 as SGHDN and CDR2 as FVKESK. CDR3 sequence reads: CASSQATVQETQYF. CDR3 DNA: TGTGCCAGCAGCCAAGCAACGGTACAAGAGACCCAGTACTTC.

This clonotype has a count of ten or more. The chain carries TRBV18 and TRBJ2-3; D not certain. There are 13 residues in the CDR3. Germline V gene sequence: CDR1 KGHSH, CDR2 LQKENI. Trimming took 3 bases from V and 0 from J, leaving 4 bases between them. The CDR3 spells CASSPPSTDTQYF. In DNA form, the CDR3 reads TGTGCCAGCTCACCTCCGAGCACAGATACGCAGTATTTT.

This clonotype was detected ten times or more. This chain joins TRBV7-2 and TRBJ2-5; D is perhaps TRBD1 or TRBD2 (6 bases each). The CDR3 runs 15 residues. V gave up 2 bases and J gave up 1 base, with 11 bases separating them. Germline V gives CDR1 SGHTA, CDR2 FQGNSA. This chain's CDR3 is CASSLRGGSQETQYF. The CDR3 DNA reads TGTGCCAGCAGCTTAAGAGGGGGGTCCCAAGAGACCCAGTACTTC.

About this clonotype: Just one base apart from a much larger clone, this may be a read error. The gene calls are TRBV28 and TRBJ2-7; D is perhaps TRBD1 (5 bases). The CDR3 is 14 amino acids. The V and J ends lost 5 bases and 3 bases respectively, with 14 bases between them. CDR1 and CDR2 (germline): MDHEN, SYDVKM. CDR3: CASSILDNYYEQYF. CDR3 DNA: TGTGCCAGCAGTATACTGGACAATTACTACGAGCAGTACTTC.

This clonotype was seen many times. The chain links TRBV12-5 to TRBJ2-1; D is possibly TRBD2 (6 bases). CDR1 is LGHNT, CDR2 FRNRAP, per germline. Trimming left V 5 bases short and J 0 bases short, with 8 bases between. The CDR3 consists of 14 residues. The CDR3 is CASGGGSSYNEQFF. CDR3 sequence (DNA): TGTGCTAGTGGTGGAGGGAGCTCCTACAATGAGCAGTTCTTC.

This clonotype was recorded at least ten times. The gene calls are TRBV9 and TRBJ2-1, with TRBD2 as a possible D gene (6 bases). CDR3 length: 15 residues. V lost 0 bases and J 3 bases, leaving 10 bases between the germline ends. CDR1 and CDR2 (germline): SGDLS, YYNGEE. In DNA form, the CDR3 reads TGTGCCAGCAGCGTAGGGCTAGCGAGCTACAATGAGCAGTTCTTC. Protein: CASSVGLASYNEQFF.

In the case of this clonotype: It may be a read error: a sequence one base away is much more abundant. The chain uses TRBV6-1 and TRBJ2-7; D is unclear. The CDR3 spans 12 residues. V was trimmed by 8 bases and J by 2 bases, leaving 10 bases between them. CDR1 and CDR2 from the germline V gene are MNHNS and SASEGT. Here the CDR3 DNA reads TGTGCCAGCGGCAGCCCTACCTACGAGCAGTACTTC. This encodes CASGSPTYEQYF.

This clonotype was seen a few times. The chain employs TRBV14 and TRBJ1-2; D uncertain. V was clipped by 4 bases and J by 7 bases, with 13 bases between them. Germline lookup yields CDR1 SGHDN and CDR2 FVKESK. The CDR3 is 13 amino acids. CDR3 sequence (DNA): TGTGCCAGCAGCCTTCCGGGCCTTTTTGGCTACACCTTC. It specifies CASSLPGLFGYTF.

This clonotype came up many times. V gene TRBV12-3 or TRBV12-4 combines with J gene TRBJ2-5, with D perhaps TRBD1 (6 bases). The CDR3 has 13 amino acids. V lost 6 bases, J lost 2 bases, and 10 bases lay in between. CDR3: CASRPGAQETQYF. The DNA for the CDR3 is TGTGCCAGCAGGCCAGGGGCACAAGAGACCCAGTACTTC.

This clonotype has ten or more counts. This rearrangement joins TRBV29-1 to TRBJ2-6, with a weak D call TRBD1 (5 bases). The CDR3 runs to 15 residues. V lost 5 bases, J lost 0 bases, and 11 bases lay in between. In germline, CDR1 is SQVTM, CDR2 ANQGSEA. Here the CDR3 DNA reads TGCAGCGTTTCTACAGGCTACTCTGGGGCCAACGTCCTGACTTTC. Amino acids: CSVSTGYSGANVLTF. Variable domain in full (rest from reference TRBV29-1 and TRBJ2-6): SAVISQKPSRDICQRGTSLTIQCQVDSQVTMMFWYRQQPGQSLTLIATANQGSEATYESGFVIDKFPISRPNLTFSTLTVSNMSPEDSSIYLCSVSTGYSGANVLTFGAGSRLTVL.

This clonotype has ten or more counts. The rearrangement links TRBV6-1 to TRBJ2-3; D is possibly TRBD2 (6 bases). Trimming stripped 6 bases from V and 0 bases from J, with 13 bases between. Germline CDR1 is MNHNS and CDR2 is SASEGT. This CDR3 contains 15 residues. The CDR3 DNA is TGTGCCAGCAGCGAATTGGAGGGTAGCACAGATACGCAGTATTTT. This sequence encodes CASSELEGSTDTQYF.

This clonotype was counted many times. The CDR3 DNA sequence: TGCAGCGTGAACAGGGGGACTAATGAAAAACTGTTTTTT. Translation: CSVNRGTNEKLFF. The chain links TRBV29-1 to TRBJ1-4; 8 bases map to TRBD1. Per the germline V gene, CDR1 is SQVTM and CDR2 is ANQGSEA. V was pared by 6 bases and J by 2 bases, with 2 bases of the junction left unmatched. The CDR3 has 13 amino acids.

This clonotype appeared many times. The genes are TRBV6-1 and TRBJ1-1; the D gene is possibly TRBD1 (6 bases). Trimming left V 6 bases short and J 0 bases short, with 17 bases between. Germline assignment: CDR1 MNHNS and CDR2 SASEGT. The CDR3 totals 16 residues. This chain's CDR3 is CASSEAGGDMNTEAFF. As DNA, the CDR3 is TGTGCCAGCAGCGAGGCGGGGGGCGATATGAACACTGAAGCTTTCTTT.

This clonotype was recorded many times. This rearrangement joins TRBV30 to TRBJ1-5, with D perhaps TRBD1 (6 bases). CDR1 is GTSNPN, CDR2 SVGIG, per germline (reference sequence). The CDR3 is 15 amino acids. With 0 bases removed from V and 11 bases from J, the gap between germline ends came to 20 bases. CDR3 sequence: CAWSVRQVEKGAQHF. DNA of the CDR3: TGTGCCTGGAGTGTCCGCCAAGTCGAAAAGGGGGCCCAGCATTTT.

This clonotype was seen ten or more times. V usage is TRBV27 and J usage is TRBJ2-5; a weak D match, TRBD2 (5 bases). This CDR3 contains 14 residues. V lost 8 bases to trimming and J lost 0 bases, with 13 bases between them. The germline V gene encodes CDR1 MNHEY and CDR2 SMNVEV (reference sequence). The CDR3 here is CASALRGDQETQYF. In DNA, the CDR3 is TGTGCCAGCGCCCTACGGGGTGACCAAGAGACCCAGTACTTC.

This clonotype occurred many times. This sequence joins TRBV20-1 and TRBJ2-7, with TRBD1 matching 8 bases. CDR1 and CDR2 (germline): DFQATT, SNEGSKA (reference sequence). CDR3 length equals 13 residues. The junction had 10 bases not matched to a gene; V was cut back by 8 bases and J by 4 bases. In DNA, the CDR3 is TGCAGTACAGGGGGAAGGGGGCCTTACGAGCAGTACTTC. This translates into CSTGGRGPYEQYF.

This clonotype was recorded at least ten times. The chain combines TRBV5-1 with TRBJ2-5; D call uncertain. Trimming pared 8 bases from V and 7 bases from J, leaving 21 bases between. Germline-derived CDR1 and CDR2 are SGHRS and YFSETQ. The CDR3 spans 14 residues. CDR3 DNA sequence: TGCGCCAGTAACTCCCCCCGGCGTGGTGGGACCCAGTACTTC. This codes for CASNSPRRGGTQYF.